Following are 10 T cell receptor beta chains from one sample sequenced in a study of prognosis after radiotherapy for stage I lung cancer (dated by TCRdb to the early 2020s). Instrument on record: Illumina HiSeq 3000. The TCR beta CDR3 region was amplified from genomic DNA by two rounds of multiplex PCR. In the first PCR round, primers specific to each TRBV and TRBJ gene were used, and the primer sequences were filed in Chinese patent CN105087789A. TCRdb took the public reads, trimmed them with fastp at Q25, ran MiXCR for clone calling and kept in-frame beta chains. Every CDR3 protein is listed once, alongside the most common genes and DNA of its rows. The table for this sample lists about 31,000 distinct CDR3 sequences; around 30% of them were counted only once. The top ten clones comprise roughly a third of the sample. This material consisted of PBMCs, taken before or after stereotactic body radiation therapy (not recorded which). Receptors originate from a donor of 50 years or more with non-small cell lung cancer.

Regarding this clonotype: A far larger clone is off by one base, so a read error is likely. The chain uses TRBV6-1 and TRBJ2-5; D gene uncertain. Trimming removed 4 bases at V and 1 base at J, with 10 bases between. Germline-derived CDR1 and CDR2 are MNHNS and SASEGT. The CDR3 covers 14 residues. CDR3 nucleotides: TGTGCCAGCAGTGTAAGACCTAGCCAAGAGACCCAGTACTTC. It is translated as CASSVRPSQETQYF.

The chain carries TRBV6-2 or TRBV6-3 and TRBJ2-1; no firm D call. V shed 7 bases and J shed 8 bases, with 15 bases lying between them. Germline loops: CDR1 MNHEY, CDR2 SVGEGT. This CDR3 is built from 13 residues. The CDR3 bases are TGTGCCAGCATTGTGGAAAGAGTCGATGAGCAGTTCTTC. Translation: CASIVERVDEQFF.

By sample fraction, this clonotype is medium-sized. The conserved phenylalanine or tryptophan normally closing the CDR3 is absent here, so this likely arose from a read error. The limits of the CDR3 on the DNA are not certain, so only TCRdb's listed CDR3 is given. The chain employs TRBV6-1 and TRBJ2-3; the table names TRBD1, a call not compared with the DNA. CDR1 is MNHNS and CDR2 is SASEGT in the germline V gene. A total of 12 residues make up the CDR3, ends included. This chain's CDR3 is CASSRDRGRPRS.

DNA of the CDR3: TGTGCCTGGAGTTCCGGGCACCAAGAGACCCAGTACTTC. Translation: CAWSSGHQETQYF. This sequence joins TRBV30 and TRBJ2-5; D unresolved. The germline V gene encodes CDR1 GTSNPN and CDR2 SVGIG (reference sequence). The CDR3 has 13 residues. V was pared by 2 bases and J by 0 bases, with 7 bases between.

As regards this clonotype: It is likely a read error: a sequence one base away is far more abundant. The DNA is omitted, as the CDR3 cannot be located on it reliably, and the CDR3 follows TCRdb's listing. The rearrangement links TRBV6-9 to TRBJ2-6; the table names TRBD1, a call not compared with the DNA. A total of 18 residues make up the CDR3, ends included. The V gene's germline CDR1 is MNHGY and CDR2 SVAAGI. The CDR3 sequence: CASSSSICPVSGANVLTF.

By share, this clonotype ranks as medium-sized. This sequence joins TRBV6-5 and TRBJ2-7; 13 nucleotides align to TRBD2. The CDR3 has 14 residues. After removal of 2 bases from V and 7 bases from J, the junction contained 2 bases not matched to a gene. Germline values: CDR1 MNHEY, CDR2 SVGAGI. The CDR3 sequence: CASSYGLAGEEQYF. The DNA for the CDR3 is TGTGCCAGCAGTTACGGACTAGCGGGAGAGGAGCAGTACTTC.

A remark on this clonotype: Germline and junction disagree at one end, which may indicate a read error. Written as DNA, the CDR3 is TGTGCCAGCAGTTACAACCGTCGTAGCGGGGAGCTGCTTTTT. Translating it yields CASSYNRRSGELLF. This rearrangement joins TRBV6-5 to TRBJ2-2, with 8 bases matching TRBD2. The CDR3 is made up of 14 amino acids. Germline V gene lookup returns CDR1 MNHEY and CDR2 SVGAGI.

This clonotype was observed many times. The chain links TRBV5-1 to TRBJ2-7; the match to TRBD1 covers 9 bases. J lost 3 bases, V lost 0 bases, and 1 base had no gene match. The CDR3 length is 14 residues. The germline V gene has CDR1 SGHRS and CDR2 YFSETQ. CDR3 nucleotides: TGCGCCAGCAGCTTGGCGGGACAGGGCTACGAGCAGTACTTC. Its protein is CASSLAGQGYEQYF.

This clonotype was detected ten times or more. This chain connects TRBV2 to TRBJ2-1, with D possibly TRBD2 on 6 matching bases. The CDR3 extends over 12 amino acids. CDR1 and CDR2 (germline): SNHLY, FYNNEI. The germline V and J ends were trimmed by 4 bases and 6 bases, with 7 bases remaining between them. The CDR3 loop is CASSGDSNEQFF. DNA for the CDR3: TGTGCCAGCAGTGGGGACTCCAATGAGCAGTTCTTC.

The table lists this clonotype with a few counts. The chain links TRBV28 to TRBJ2-7, with TRBD1 identical over 7 bases. Germline values: CDR1 MDHEN, CDR2 SYDVKM. The CDR3 is made up of 14 amino acids. J lost 4 bases, V lost 1 base, and 4 bases had no gene match. The CDR3 DNA is TGTGCCAGCAGTTTATTCGGGACAGTATACGAGCAGTACTTC. Its translation is CASSLFGTVYEQYF.